The clone carrying this T cell receptor (beta chain) appeared many times. The CDR3 runs 14 residues. Trimming took off 10 bases at V and 5 bases at J, with 17 bases between the two ends. The data are from a study of neurological immune-mediated disorders. TCRdb re-called the 5' RACE reads with MiXCR, one entry per CDR3 protein. The top ten hold about 5.4% of the sample, which has about 50,000 distinct CDR3 sequences, under 13% seen once. The sequence was obtained from a man aged 70-80 years with HTLV-1-associated myelopathy (HAM/TSP). Sequenced material: PBMCs. The genes are TRBV12-3 or TRBV12-4 and TRBJ2-2, with D perhaps matching TRBD1 (5 bases). The CDR3 DNA sequence: TGTGCCACCTCGTCAGGGTTCCTAACCGGGGAGCTGTTTTTT. Amino acid sequence: CATSSGFLTGELFF.